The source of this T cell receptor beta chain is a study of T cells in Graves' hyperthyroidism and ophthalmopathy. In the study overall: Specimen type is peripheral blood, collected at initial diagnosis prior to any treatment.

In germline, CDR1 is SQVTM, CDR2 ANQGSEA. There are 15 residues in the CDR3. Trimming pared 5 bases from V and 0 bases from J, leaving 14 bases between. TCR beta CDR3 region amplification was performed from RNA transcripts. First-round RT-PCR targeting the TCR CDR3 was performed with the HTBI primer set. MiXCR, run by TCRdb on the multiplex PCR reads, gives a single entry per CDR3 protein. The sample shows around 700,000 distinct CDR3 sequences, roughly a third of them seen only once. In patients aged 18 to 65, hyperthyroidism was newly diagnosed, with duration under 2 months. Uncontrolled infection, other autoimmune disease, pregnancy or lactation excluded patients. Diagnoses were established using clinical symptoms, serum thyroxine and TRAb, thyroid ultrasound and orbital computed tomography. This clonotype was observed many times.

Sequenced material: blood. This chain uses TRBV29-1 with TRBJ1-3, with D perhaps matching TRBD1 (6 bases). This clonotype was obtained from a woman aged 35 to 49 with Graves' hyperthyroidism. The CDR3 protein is CSVITGKSSGNTIYF. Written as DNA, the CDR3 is TGCAGCGTTATCACAGGGAAGAGCTCTGGAAACACCATATATTTT.